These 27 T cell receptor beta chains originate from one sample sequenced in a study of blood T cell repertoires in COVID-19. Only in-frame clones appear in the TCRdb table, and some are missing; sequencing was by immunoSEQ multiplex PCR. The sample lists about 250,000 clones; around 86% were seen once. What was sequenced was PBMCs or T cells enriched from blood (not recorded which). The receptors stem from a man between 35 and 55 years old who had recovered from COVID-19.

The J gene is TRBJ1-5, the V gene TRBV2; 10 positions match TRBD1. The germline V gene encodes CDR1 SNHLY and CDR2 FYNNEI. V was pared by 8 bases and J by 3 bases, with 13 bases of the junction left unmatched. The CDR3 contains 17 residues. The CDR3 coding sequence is TGTGCCAGCTCCGCGGGACAGGGGTGGATGGCCAATCAGCCCCAGCATTTT. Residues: CASSAGQGWMANQPQHF.

The CDR3 DNA sequence: TGTGCCAGTAGTATACAGGGTAATGACGAGCAGTACTTC. Translating gives CASSIQGNDEQYF. The chain uses TRBV19 and TRBJ2-7, with D maybe TRBD1 (5 bases). Looked up from germline, CDR1 is LNHDA and CDR2 is SQIVND (reference sequence). The CDR3 sequence is 13 residues long. V shed 2 bases and J shed 5 bases, with 10 bases lying between them.

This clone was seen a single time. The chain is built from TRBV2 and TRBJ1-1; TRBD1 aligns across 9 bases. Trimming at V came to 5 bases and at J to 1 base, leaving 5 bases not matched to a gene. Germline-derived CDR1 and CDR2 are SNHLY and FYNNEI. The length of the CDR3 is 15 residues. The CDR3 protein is CASSPGTGRNTEAFF. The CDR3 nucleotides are TGTGCCAGCAGTCCGGGGACAGGGAGGAACACTGAAGCTTTCTTT.

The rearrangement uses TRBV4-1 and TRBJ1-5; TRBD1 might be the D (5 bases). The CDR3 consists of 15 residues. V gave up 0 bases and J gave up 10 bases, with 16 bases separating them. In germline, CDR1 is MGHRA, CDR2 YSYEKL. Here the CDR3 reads CASSQEWRGRGPQHF. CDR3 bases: TGCGCCAGCAGCCAAGAATGGAGGGGTCGAGGTCCCCAGCATTTT.

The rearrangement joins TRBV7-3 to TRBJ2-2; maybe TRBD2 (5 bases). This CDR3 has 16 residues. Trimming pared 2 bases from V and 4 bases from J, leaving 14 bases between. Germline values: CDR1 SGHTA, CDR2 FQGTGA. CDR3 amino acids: CASSLGSEGGTGELFF. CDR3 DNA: TGTGCCAGCAGCTTAGGTTCCGAGGGCGGCACCGGGGAGCTGTTTTTT.

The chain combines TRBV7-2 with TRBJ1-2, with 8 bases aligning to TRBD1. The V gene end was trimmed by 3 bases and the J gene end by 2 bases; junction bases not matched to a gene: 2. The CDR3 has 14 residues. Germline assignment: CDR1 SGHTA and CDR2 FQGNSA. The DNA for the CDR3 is TGTGCCAGCAGCTTCGACAGGGGAAACTATGGCTACACCTTC. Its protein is CASSFDRGNYGYTF.

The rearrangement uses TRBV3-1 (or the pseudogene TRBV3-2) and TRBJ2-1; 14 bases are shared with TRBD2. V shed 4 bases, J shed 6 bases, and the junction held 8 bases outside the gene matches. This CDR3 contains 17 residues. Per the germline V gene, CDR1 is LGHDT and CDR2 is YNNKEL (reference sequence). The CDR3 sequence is CASSPWTSGGIRNEQFF. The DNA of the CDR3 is TGTGCCAGCAGCCCTTGGACTAGCGGGGGGATTCGCAATGAGCAGTTCTTC.

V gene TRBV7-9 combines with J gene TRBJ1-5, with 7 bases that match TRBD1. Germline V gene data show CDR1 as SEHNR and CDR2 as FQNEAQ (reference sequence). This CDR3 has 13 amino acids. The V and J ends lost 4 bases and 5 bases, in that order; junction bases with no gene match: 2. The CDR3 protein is CASSSTGYQPQHF. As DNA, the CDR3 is TGTGCCAGCAGCTCGACAGGGTATCAGCCCCAGCATTTT. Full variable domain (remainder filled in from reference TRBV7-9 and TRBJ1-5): DTGVSQNPRHKITKRGQNVTFRCDPISEHNRLYWYRQTLGQGPEFLTYFQNEAQLEKSRLLSDRFSAERPKGSFSTLEIQRTEQGDSAMYLCASSSTGYQPQHFGDGTRLSIL.

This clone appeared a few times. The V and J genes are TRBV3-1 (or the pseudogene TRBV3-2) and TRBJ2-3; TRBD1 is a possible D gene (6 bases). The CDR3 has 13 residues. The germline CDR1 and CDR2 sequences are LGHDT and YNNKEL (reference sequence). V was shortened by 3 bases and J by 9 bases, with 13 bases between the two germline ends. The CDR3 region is CASSQASGDTQYF. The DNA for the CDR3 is TGTGCCAGCAGCCAGGCATCAGGGGACACGCAGTATTTT.

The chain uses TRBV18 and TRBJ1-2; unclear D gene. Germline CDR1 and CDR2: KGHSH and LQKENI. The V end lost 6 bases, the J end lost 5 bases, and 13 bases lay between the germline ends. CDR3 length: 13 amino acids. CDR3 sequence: CASSFGKEYGYTF. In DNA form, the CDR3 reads TGTGCCAGCTCCTTCGGCAAGGAGTATGGCTACACCTTC.

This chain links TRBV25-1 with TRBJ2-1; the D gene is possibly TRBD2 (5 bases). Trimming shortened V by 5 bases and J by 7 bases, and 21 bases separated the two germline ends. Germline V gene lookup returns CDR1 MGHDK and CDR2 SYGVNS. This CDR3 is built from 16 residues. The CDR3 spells CASSHPRVGSINEQFF. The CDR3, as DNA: TGTGCCAGCAGTCACCCGAGGGTAGGTTCAATTAATGAGCAGTTCTTC.

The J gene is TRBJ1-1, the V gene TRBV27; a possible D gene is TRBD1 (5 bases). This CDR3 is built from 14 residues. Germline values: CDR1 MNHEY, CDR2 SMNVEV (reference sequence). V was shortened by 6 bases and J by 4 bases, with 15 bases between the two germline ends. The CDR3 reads CASSPVSRATEAFF. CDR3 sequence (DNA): TGTGCCAGCAGCCCCGTCTCCAGGGCCACTGAAGCTTTCTTT.

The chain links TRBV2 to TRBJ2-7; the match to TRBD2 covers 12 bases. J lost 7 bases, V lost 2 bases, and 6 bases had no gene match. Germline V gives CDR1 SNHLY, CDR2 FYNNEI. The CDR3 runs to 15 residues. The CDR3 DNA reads TGTGCCAGCAGTGAACTAGCGGGGGGGCCGGGGGAGCAGTACTTC. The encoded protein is CASSELAGGPGEQYF.

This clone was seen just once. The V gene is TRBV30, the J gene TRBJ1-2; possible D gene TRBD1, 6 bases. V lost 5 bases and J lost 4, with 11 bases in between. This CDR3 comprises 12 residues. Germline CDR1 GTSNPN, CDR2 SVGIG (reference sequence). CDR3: CAWSGTSYGYTF. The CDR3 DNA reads TGTGCCTGGTCCGGGACATCCTATGGCTACACCTTC.

The CDR3 DNA reads as TGTGCCAGCAGCTCCAAGACTAGCGGGAGTTACGAGCAGTACTTC. It yields the protein CASSSKTSGSYEQYF. V and J are TRBV5-4 and TRBJ2-7; 12 bases are shared with TRBD2. This CDR3 has 15 residues. Germline V gene sequence: CDR1 SGHNT, CDR2 YYREEE (reference sequence). V lost 3 bases to trimming and J lost 4 bases; unmatched junction nucleotides: 5.

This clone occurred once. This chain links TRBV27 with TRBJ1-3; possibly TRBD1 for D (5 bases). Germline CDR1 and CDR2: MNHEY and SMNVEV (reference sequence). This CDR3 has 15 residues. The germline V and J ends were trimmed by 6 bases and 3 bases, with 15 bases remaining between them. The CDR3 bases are TGTGCCAGCAGGCTGACCGCTCAGGGTGGAAACACCATATATTTT. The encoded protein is CASRLTAQGGNTIYF.

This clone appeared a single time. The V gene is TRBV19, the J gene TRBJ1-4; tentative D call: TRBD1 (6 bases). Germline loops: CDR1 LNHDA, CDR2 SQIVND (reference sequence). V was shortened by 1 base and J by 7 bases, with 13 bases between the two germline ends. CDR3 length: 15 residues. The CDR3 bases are TGTGCCAGTAGTATAGGAGGCAGGGGAAGTGAAAAACTGTTTTTT. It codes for CASSIGGRGSEKLFF.

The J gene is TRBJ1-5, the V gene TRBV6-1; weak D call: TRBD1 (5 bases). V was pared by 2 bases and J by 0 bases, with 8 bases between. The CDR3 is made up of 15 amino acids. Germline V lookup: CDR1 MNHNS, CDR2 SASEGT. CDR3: CASSELGGSNQPQHF. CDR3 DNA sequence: TGTGCCAGCAGTGAATTGGGGGGTAGCAATCAGCCCCAGCATTTT.

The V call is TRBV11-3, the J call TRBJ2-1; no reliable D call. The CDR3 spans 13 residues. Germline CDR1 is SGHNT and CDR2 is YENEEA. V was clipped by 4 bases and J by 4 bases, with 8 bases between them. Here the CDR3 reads CASSSPQYNEQFF. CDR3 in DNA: TGTGCCAGCAGCTCCCCCCAATACAATGAGCAGTTCTTC.

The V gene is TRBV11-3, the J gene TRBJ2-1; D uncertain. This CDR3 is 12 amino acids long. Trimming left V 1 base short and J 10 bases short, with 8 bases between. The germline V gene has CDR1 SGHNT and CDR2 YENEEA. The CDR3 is CASSLVAEEQFF. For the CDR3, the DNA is TGTGCCAGCAGCTTAGTCGCGGAGGAGCAGTTCTTC. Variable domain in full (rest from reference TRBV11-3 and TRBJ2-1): EAGVVQSPRYKIIEKKQPVAFWCNPISGHNTLYWYLQNLGQGPELLIRYENEEAVDDSQLPKDRFSAERLKGVDSTLKIQPAELGDSAVYLCASSLVAEEQFFGPGTRLTVL.

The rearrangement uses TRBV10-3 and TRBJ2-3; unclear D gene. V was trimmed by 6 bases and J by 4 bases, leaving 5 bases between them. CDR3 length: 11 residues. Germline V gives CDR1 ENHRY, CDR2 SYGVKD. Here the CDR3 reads CAIRLPDTQYF. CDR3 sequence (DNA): TGTGCCATCAGGCTACCAGATACGCAGTATTTT.

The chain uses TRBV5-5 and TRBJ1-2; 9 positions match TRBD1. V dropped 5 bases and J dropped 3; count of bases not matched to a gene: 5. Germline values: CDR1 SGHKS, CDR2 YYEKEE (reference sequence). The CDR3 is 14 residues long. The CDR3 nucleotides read TGTGCCAGCAGACCCTGGGACAGGGACTATGGCTACACCTTC. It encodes CASRPWDRDYGYTF.

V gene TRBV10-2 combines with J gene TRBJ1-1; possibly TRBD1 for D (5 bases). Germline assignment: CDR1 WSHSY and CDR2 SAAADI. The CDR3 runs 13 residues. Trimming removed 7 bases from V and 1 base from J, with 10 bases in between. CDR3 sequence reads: CASIRGKNTEAFF. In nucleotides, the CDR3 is TGCGCCAGCATTCGGGGGAAGAACACTGAAGCTTTCTTT.

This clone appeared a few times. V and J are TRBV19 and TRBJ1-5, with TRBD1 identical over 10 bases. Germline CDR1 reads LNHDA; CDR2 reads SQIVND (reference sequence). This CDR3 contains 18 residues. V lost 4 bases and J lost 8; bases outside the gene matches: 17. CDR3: CASSTPPRGQGPGEPQHF. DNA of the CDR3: TGTGCCAGTAGTACCCCCCCCCGGGGACAGGGGCCTGGAGAGCCCCAGCATTTT.

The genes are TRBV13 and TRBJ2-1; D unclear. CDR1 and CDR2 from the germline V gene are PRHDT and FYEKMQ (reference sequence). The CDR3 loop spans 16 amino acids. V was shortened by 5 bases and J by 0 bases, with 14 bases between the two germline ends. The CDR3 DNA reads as TGTGCCAGCAGCCCTCCCTGGGCGTCCTCCTACAATGAGCAGTTCTTC. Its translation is CASSPPWASSYNEQFF.

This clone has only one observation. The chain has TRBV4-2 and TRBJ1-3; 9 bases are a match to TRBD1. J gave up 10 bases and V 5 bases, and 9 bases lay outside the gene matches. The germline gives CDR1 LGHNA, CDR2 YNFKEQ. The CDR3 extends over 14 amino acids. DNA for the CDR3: TGTGCCAGCAGCTATAATGACAGGGGGGAGACCATATATTTT. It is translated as CASSYNDRGETIYF.

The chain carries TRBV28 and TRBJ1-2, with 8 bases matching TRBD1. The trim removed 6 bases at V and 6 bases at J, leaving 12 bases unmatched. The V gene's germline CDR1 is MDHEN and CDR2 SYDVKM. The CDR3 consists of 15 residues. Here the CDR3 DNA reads TGTGCCAGCAGCCGACCCCCTGACAGGGGACATGGCTACACCTTC. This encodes CASSRPPDRGHGYTF.